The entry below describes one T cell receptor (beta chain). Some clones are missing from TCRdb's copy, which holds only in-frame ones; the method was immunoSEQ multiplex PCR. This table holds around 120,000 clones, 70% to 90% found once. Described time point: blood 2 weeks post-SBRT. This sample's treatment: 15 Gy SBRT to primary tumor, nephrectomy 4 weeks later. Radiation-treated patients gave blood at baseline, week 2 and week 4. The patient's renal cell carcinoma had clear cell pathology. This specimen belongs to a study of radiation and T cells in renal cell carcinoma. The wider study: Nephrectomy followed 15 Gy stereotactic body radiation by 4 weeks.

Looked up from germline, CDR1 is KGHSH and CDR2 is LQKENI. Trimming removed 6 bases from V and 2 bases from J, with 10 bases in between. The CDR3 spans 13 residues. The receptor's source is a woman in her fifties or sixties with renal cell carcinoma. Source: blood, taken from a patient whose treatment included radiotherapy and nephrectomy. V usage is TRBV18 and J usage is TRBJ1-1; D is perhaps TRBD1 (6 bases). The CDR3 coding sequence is TGTGCCAGCTCCGAGGACAGAAACACTGAAGCTTTCTTT. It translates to CASSEDRNTEAFF.